This is a list of T cell receptor beta chains from one sample in a study of OX40 agonist ivuxolimab in advanced cancers. Clones were sequenced by immunoSEQ multiplex PCR, and TCRdb holds only the in-frame ones, with some missing. The sample lists approximately 49,000 clones, 80% to 90% occurring once. This specimen consisted of CD4+ or CD8+ T cells sorted from blood, obtained in a trial of the OX40 agonist ivuxolimab. These receptors all stem from an adult with an advanced solid tumor such as melanoma, head and neck, liver or kidney cancer. Both conserved end residues are part of each CDR3. A D gene is named only where the DNA matches it firmly. Clone size appears in some rows only: once, few, many, or a class for an expanded clone.

V gene,clone size,J gene,D gene,CDR3 protein,CDR3 DNA
TRBV4-3,.,TRBJ2-5,TRBD2,CASSQDARSGSKGETQYF,TGCGCCAGCAGCCAAGATGCCCGTAGCGGGAGTAAGGGAGAGACCCAGTACTTC
TRBV28,.,TRBJ1-5,.,CASSLTNQPQHF,TGTGCCAGCAGTTTAACCAATCAGCCCCAGCATTTT
TRBV7-9,.,TRBJ1-2,.,CANTLPGTLNGYTF,TGTGCCAATACATTACCTGGCACGCTGAATGGCTACACCTTC
TRBV19,.,TRBJ2-5,.,CASSTGLEETQYF,TGTGCCAGTAGTACGGGGCTAGAAGAGACCCAGTACTTC
TRBV5-1,once,TRBJ1-2,.,CASSMDSGSYGYTF,TGCGCCAGCAGCATGGACAGTGGATCATATGGCTACACCTTC
TRBV6-1,.,TRBJ1-1,TRBD1,CASRDRDRGFAFF,TGTGCCAGCAGGGACCGGGACAGGGGGTTCGCTTTCTTT
TRBV19,.,TRBJ1-5,.,CASTPDRSGVGQPQHF,TGTGCCAGTACCCCAGACAGGTCGGGGGTAGGGCAGCCCCAGCATTTT
TRBV2,.,TRBJ2-6,.,CASRAGFLSGANVLTF,TGTGCCAGCAGAGCAGGGTTCTTGTCTGGGGCCAACGTCCTGACTTTC
TRBV28,.,TRBJ2-3,TRBD2,CASSFSGDTDTQYF,TGTGCCAGCAGTTTTAGCGGGGACACAGATACGCAGTATTTT
TRBV7-3,.,TRBJ2-2,.,CASSLPNTGELFF,TGTGCCAGCAGCTTACCCAACACCGGGGAGCTGTTTTTT
TRBV6-6,.,TRBJ2-7,TRBD2,CASSYFPSGVEEQYF,TGTGCCAGCAGTTACTTCCCTAGCGGGGTGGAAGAGCAGTACTTC
TRBV2,.,TRBJ1-2,.,CASSERQVYGYTF,TGTGCCAGCAGCGAACGGCAGGTCTATGGCTACACCTTC
TRBV28,.,TRBJ2-4,TRBD2,CASSPSGNLAKNIQYF,TGTGCCAGCAGCCCTAGCGGGAATCTAGCCAAAAACATTCAGTACTTC
TRBV28,once,TRBJ2-3,TRBD2,CASSTYGTSSTDTQYF,TGTGCCAGCAGTACATATGGGACTAGTAGCACAGATACGCAGTATTTT
TRBV7-7,.,TRBJ2-1,.,CASSLVGGDNEQFF,TGTGCCAGCAGCTTAGTAGGTGGGGACAATGAGCAGTTCTTC
TRBV4-1,.,TRBJ2-3,TRBD2,CASSQVRGRPQTSGRSDTQYF,TGCGCCAGCAGCCAAGTGAGGGGGAGACCCCAGACTAGCGGGAGGTCAGATACGCAGTATTTT
TRBV29-1,.,TRBJ2-5,TRBD2,CSVVWGGETQYF,TGCAGCGTTGTGTGGGGGGGAGAGACCCAGTACTTC
TRBV19,once,TRBJ2-7,.,CASTRGSLTGAYEQYF,TGTGCCAGTACCCGGGGTTCATTGACGGGAGCCTACGAGCAGTACTTC
TRBV5-1,.,TRBJ1-1,.,CASSSAGTLNTEAFF,TGCGCCAGCAGCTCCGCTGGGACATTGAACACTGAAGCTTTCTTT
TRBV5-5,few,TRBJ1-5,.,CASSPGQPYSNQPQHF,TGTGCCAGCAGCCCGGGGCAGCCTTATAGCAATCAGCCCCAGCATTTT
TRBV9,once,TRBJ2-5,.,CASSVRPGTGKETQYF,TGTGCCAGCAGCGTCAGGCCCGGGACTGGGAAAGAGACCCAGTACTTC
TRBV7-2,.,TRBJ2-1,.,CASSLGPVNEQFF,TGTGCCAGCAGCCTAGGACCCGTCAATGAGCAGTTCTTC
TRBV5-1,.,TRBJ2-7,.,CASSLSGEGAYEQYF,TGCGCCAGCAGCTTGTCCGGCGAGGGGGCCTACGAGCAGTACTTC
TRBV7-6,.,TRBJ2-1,.,CASSLVNNEQFF,TGTGCCAGCAGCTTAGTTAACAATGAGCAGTTCTTC
TRBV19,few,TRBJ1-3,.,CASTSQLVTGNTIYF,TGTGCCAGTACATCACAGCTCGTGACTGGAAACACCATATATTTT
TRBV14,.,TRBJ2-2,TRBD1,CASSRTGAVTGELFF,TGTGCCAGCAGCCGGACAGGGGCGGTCACCGGGGAGCTGTTTTTT
TRBV4-3,.,TRBJ1-2,.,CASSQDLSGASNGYTF,TGCGCCAGCAGCCAAGATCTATCCGGGGCGAGCAATGGCTACACCTTC
TRBV20-1,.,TRBJ2-1,TRBD2,CSAIRTSGPFF,TGCAGTGCTATACGGACTAGCGGACCGTTCTTC
TRBV23-1,.,TRBJ1-1,TRBD1,CASSHPGTGNLRGAFF,TGCGCCAGCAGTCACCCCGGGACAGGGAACCTCCGGGGAGCTTTCTTT
TRBV28,.,TRBJ2-7,TRBD2,CASSLSLAGASYEQYF,TGTGCCAGCAGTTTATCACTAGCGGGAGCCTCCTACGAGCAGTACTTC
TRBV7-2,.,TRBJ2-1,.,CASSLLLISSKYNEQFF,TGTGCCAGCAGCTTACTTCTCATTAGCTCTAAGTACAATGAGCAGTTCTTC
TRBV7-2,.,TRBJ2-7,.,CASSLAVDDEQYF,TGTGCCAGCAGCTTAGCGGTAGACGACGAGCAGTACTTC
TRBV28,.,TRBJ1-1,TRBD1,CASSPNRGRAFF,TGTGCCAGCAGTCCAAACAGGGGGAGAGCTTTCTTT
TRBV30,.,TRBJ1-1,.,CAWSFTGPAEAFF,TGTGCCTGGAGTTTCACAGGGCCCGCTGAAGCTTTCTTT
TRBV19,.,TRBJ2-1,.,CASSIEEGIRYNEQFF,TGTGCCAGTAGTATAGAGGAGGGCATTCGATACAATGAGCAGTTCTTC
TRBV21-1,once,TRBJ2-7,.,CASSNGLWRQGNGAGCPYEQYF,TGTGCCAGCAGCAACGGGTTGTGGCGACAGGGGAACGGGGCGGGATGCCCCTACGAGCAGTACTTC
TRBV10-3,.,TRBJ2-7,.,CAISKRDFPRYEQYF,TGTGCCATCAGTAAACGGGACTTTCCACGGTACGAGCAGTACTTC